A single sample is the source of the 23 T cell receptor beta chains below, sequenced in a study of T cells in Graves' hyperthyroidism and ophthalmopathy. Using RNA transcripts as the source, TCR beta CDR3 regions were amplified. TCR CDR3 regions were first amplified by RT-PCR with HTBI primers. TCRdb processed the multiplex PCR reads anew with MiXCR; each CDR3 protein has one entry. The sample has approximately 720,000 distinct CDR3 sequences, about 19% seen once. The sequenced material came from blood. These receptors were collected from a woman aged 45-59 years with Graves' hyperthyroidism that later progressed to Graves' ophthalmopathy.

The rearrangement uses TRBV10-3 and TRBJ2-1, with D unclear. V lost 2 bases, J lost 9 bases, and 17 bases lay in between. The CDR3 totals 15 residues. The germline V gene has CDR1 ENHRY and CDR2 SYGVKD. The CDR3 protein is CAISENLGNYGEQFF. Written as DNA, the CDR3 is TGTGCCATCAGTGAGAATCTAGGGAATTACGGTGAGCAGTTCTTC.

This chain links TRBV12-3 or TRBV12-4 with TRBJ1-1, with D maybe TRBD1 (5 bases). The CDR3 loop spans 17 amino acids. Trimming took off 3 bases at V and 0 bases at J, with 17 bases between the two ends. CDR3 region: CASSLGGGGGVNTEAFF. The CDR3 DNA reads as TGTGCCAGCAGTTTGGGGGGGGGGGGTGGAGTGAACACTGAAGCTTTCTTT.

The V and J genes are TRBV7-9 and TRBJ1-4, with no clear D. V dropped 0 bases and J dropped 4 bases, with 9 bases sitting between them. CDR1 SEHNR and CDR2 FQNEAQ come from the germline V gene (reference sequence). The CDR3 loop spans 15 amino acids. The CDR3 sequence is CASSLAGSVNEKLFF. CDR3 sequence (DNA): TGTGCCAGCAGCTTAGCGGGGTCCGTTAATGAAAAACTGTTTTTT.

The rearrangement uses TRBV6-1 and TRBJ1-2; possibly TRBD1 for D (5 bases). V dropped 5 bases and J dropped 6 bases, with 10 bases sitting between them. This CDR3 comprises 12 residues. Germline-derived CDR1 and CDR2 are MNHNS and SASEGT. CDR3 nucleotides: TGTGCCAGCAGTTTCGGGACGGATGGCTACACCTTC. It codes for CASSFGTDGYTF.

This clonotype has just a few counts. The genes are TRBV19 and TRBJ2-7; the D gene is possibly TRBD2 (5 bases). Trimming took 1 base from V and 0 from J, leaving 7 bases between them. From germline, CDR1 is LNHDA and CDR2 SQIVND (reference sequence). The CDR3 is 14 residues long. DNA of the CDR3: TGTGCCAGTAGTATAGGACGGGACTCCTACGAGCAGTACTTC. Protein sequence: CASSIGRDSYEQYF.

The genes are TRBV6-5 and TRBJ1-2; 7 nucleotides line up with TRBD1. Germline assignment: CDR1 MNHEY and CDR2 SVGAGI. V lost 2 bases to trimming and J lost 5 bases; unmatched junction nucleotides: 23. The CDR3 length is 20 residues. Here the CDR3 DNA reads TGTGCCAGCAGTTACCTCGGAAACGCCCGGGACAGACATATGGGGTATGGCTACACCTTC. Its protein is CASSYLGNARDRHMGYGYTF.

In its sample, this clonotype was seen a few times. In DNA, the CDR3 is TGCAGTGCAGAGACAGGGAGCTCCTACGAGCAGTACTTC. Translation gives CSAETGSSYEQYF. The rearrangement links TRBV20-1 to TRBJ2-7; 7 bases are a match to TRBD1. The germline V gene has CDR1 DFQATT and CDR2 SNEGSKA (reference sequence). The CDR3 has 13 amino acids. The J segment lost 0 bases and the V segment lost 6 bases, leaving 5 bases of the junction unmatched.

This rearrangement joins TRBV20-1 to TRBJ2-7, with TRBD2 identical over 12 bases. In germline, CDR1 is DFQATT, CDR2 SNEGSKA (reference sequence). CDR3 length equals 17 residues. Losses at the gene ends were 1 base for V and 1 base for J; bases not matched to a gene: 8. The CDR3 sequence: CSARARGLAGQSYEQYF. The CDR3 DNA is TGCAGTGCTAGAGCCCGGGGACTAGCGGGCCAATCCTACGAGCAGTACTTC.

The V and J genes are TRBV27 and TRBJ1-5; weak D call: TRBD1 (6 bases). The CDR3 contains 19 residues. Trimming removed 3 bases at V and 1 base at J, with 22 bases between. Germline V lookup: CDR1 MNHEY, CDR2 SMNVEV (reference sequence). The CDR3 DNA reads as TGTGCCAGCAGTTTGGGGACAAAGGGACTGGGCTGGAGCAATCAGCCCCAGCATTTT. Translation: CASSLGTKGLGWSNQPQHF.

This clonotype was seen a handful of times. The chain uses TRBV5-1 and TRBJ1-4; 10 bases are shared with TRBD1. Germline-derived CDR1 and CDR2 are SGHRS and YFSETQ. The CDR3 covers 16 residues. Unmatched junction bases numbered 6, after V lost 0 bases and J lost 7 bases. Here the CDR3 DNA reads TGCGCCAGCAGCTTGGGCCCGGGACAGGGGAGTGAAAAACTGTTTTTT. Encoded protein: CASSLGPGQGSEKLFF.

J is TRBJ2-7 and V is TRBV10-3; the match to TRBD1 covers 7 bases. The CDR3 sequence is 14 residues long. V shed 3 bases and J 5 bases; nucleotides not matched to a gene: 7. The germline V gene encodes CDR1 ENHRY and CDR2 SYGVKD. CDR3 region: CAISDPQGSHEQYF. The CDR3 nucleotides are TGTGCCATCAGTGACCCACAGGGGTCCCACGAGCAGTACTTC.

This clonotype turned up a few times. The CDR3 sequence: CASSLIGQGDTEAFF. As DNA, the CDR3 is TGTGCCAGCAGTTTAATTGGACAGGGAGACACTGAAGCTTTCTTT. The chain joins TRBV27 to TRBJ1-1, with 8 bases aligning to TRBD1. The V segment lost 2 bases and the J segment 3 bases; nucleotides outside the gene matches: 5. CDR3 size: 15 residues. Germline loops: CDR1 MNHEY, CDR2 SMNVEV (reference sequence).

Details on this clonotype: At one boundary the junction diverges from the germline segment, which might be a read error. The CDR3 here is CASSQGVWGNNSPFHF. The CDR3 coding sequence is TGTGCCAGCAGCCAAGGGGTCTGGGGGAATAATTCACCCTTCCACTTT. This chain connects TRBV4-1 to TRBJ1-6; a possible D gene is TRBD1 (5 bases). CDR3 length: 16 residues. Germline CDR1 and CDR2: MGHRA and YSYEKL.

This clonotype appeared many times. The rearrangement joins TRBV7-6 to TRBJ1-1; D is possibly TRBD1 (5 bases). The CDR3 length is 15 residues. The germline V gene encodes CDR1 SGHVS and CDR2 FNYEAQ. V lost 3 bases and J 0 bases, leaving 11 bases between the germline ends. The CDR3: CASSFGLGLNTEAFF. CDR3 DNA sequence: TGTGCCAGCAGCTTCGGACTGGGGCTGAACACTGAAGCTTTCTTT. The full variable domain, with the rest looked up from reference TRBV7-6 and TRBJ1-1, is GAGVSQSPRYKVTKRGQDVALRCDPISGHVSLYWYRQALGQGPEFLTYFNYEAQQDKSGLPNDRFSAERPEGSISTLTIQRTEQRDSAMYRCASSFGLGLNTEAFFGQGTRLTVV.

The chain uses TRBV20-1 and TRBJ2-4; 8 nucleotides match TRBD2. The germline CDR1 and CDR2 sequences are DFQATT and SNEGSKA (reference sequence). The CDR3 contains 15 residues. Losses at the gene ends were 6 bases for V and 9 bases for J; bases not matched to a gene: 16. The CDR3 here is CSARGGGGPGGIQYF. The CDR3 DNA sequence: TGCAGTGCCCGGGGGGGCGGGGGGCCCGGCGGCATTCAGTACTTC.

This clonotype has just a few counts. V and J are TRBV5-4 and TRBJ2-2; D not certain. The CDR3 is 13 amino acids. Trimming pared 4 bases from V and 6 bases from J, leaving 10 bases between. Germline V gives CDR1 SGHNT, CDR2 YYREEE (reference sequence). The CDR3, as DNA: TGTGCCAGCAGCCCAACAGAATCCGGGGAGCTGTTTTTT. Protein sequence: CASSPTESGELFF.

The sample holds many counts of this clonotype. Germline and junction disagree at one end, which may indicate a read error. This chain uses TRBV5-1 with TRBJ1-1; 9 bases align to TRBD1. Germline-derived CDR1 and CDR2 are SGHRS and YFSETQ. The CDR3 extends over 16 amino acids. As DNA, the CDR3 is TGCGCCAACAGCCCGTGGACAGGGGAGATGAACACTGAAGCTTTCTTT. The encoded protein is CANSPWTGEMNTEAFF.

The rearrangement links TRBV7-9 to TRBJ2-2; TRBD1 agrees at 10 bases. V dropped 5 bases and J dropped 5; count of bases not matched to a gene: 5. This CDR3 contains 15 residues. Germline values: CDR1 SEHNR, CDR2 FQNEAQ (reference sequence). The CDR3 bases are TGTGCCAGCAGCCCGGGACAGGGGAAAACCGGGGAGCTGTTTTTT. The encoded protein is CASSPGQGKTGELFF.

This clonotype has at least ten counts. J is TRBJ2-7 and V is TRBV7-8; D remains unclear. V was pared by 1 base and J by 3 bases, with 10 bases between. This CDR3 contains 14 residues. The germline gives CDR1 SGHVS, CDR2 FQNEAQ. The CDR3 region is CASSLGDIDYEQYF. DNA for the CDR3: TGTGCCAGCAGCTTAGGAGACATCGACTACGAGCAGTACTTC.

The CDR3: CASSQQPGSNYGYTF. The CDR3 bases are TGTGCCAGCAGCCAGCAACCGGGATCTAACTATGGCTACACCTTC. V and J are TRBV3-1 and TRBJ1-2, with D unclear. This CDR3 contains 15 residues. V dropped 3 bases and J dropped 0 bases, with 11 bases sitting between them. Germline CDR1 is LGHDT and CDR2 is YNNKEL (reference sequence).

This clonotype has only a few counts. The chain is built from TRBV9 and TRBJ2-3; TRBD2 agrees at 8 bases. Germline CDR1 reads SGDLS; CDR2 reads YYNGEE. The V segment lost 2 bases and the J segment 2 bases; nucleotides outside the gene matches: 7. CDR3 length: 16 residues. The CDR3 sequence is CASSVAPSGSTDTQYF. The CDR3 DNA is TGTGCCAGCAGCGTCGCCCCTAGCGGGTCCACAGATACGCAGTATTTT.

The sample holds many counts of this clonotype. The chain links TRBV11-2 to TRBJ2-1, with D perhaps assigned TRBD1 or TRBD2 (6 bases each). Trimming removed 2 bases at V and 5 bases at J, with 10 bases between. The CDR3 loop spans 14 amino acids. Germline CDR1 SGHAT, CDR2 FQNNGV. The DNA for the CDR3 is TGTGCCAGCAGCTTAAGGGGGGTGAACAATGAGCAGTTCTTC. Translating gives CASSLRGVNNEQFF.

The chain combines TRBV5-1 with TRBJ2-3; possible D gene TRBD1, 6 bases. The CDR3 runs to 13 residues. The V gene lost 1 base and the J gene lost 7 bases, with 10 bases spanning the gap. Germline CDR1 reads SGHRS; CDR2 reads YFSETQ. The chain's CDR3 is CASSLPQGNTQYF. DNA of the CDR3: TGCGCCAGCAGCTTGCCACAGGGTAATACGCAGTATTTT.